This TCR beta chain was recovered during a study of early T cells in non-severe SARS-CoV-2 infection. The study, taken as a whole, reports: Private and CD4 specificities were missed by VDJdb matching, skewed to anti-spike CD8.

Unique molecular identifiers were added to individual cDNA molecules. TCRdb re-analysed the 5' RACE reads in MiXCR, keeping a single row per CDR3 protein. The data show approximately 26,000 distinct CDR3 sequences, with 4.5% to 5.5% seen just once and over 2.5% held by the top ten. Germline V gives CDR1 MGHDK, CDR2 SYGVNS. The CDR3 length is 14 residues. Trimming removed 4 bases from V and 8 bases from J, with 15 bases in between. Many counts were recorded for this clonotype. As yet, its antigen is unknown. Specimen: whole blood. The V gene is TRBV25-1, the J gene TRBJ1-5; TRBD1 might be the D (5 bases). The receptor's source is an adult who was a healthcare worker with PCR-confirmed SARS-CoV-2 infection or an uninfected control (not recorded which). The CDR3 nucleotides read TGTGCCAGCAGTGGGCATCAGGGATTGGAGCCCCAGCATTTT. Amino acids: CASSGHQGLEPQHF.